The source of this T cell receptor beta chain is a study of T cell repertoires in cytomegalovirus infection. Study overall: Signatures in public TCR beta sequences pointed to both CMV infection and matching HLA type.

MiXCR, run by TCRdb on the reads, gives a single entry per CDR3 protein. The sample includes 350,000 to 550,000 distinct CDR3 sequences, about a third of them seen just once. CDR1 SNHLY and CDR2 FYNNEI come from the germline V gene. The CDR3 runs to 14 residues. V dropped 0 bases and J dropped 5 bases, with 8 bases sitting between them. The origin of this receptor is a human donor in good health (CMV status not recorded). Some clones in this sample may be carry-over from other donors' samples. The chain joins TRBV2 to TRBJ1-5; D unresolved. Sequencing was performed on PBMCs. CDR3 protein: CASSEAGRYQPQHF. Here the CDR3 DNA reads TGTGCCAGCAGTGAAGCAGGGAGGTATCAGCCCCAGCATTTT.